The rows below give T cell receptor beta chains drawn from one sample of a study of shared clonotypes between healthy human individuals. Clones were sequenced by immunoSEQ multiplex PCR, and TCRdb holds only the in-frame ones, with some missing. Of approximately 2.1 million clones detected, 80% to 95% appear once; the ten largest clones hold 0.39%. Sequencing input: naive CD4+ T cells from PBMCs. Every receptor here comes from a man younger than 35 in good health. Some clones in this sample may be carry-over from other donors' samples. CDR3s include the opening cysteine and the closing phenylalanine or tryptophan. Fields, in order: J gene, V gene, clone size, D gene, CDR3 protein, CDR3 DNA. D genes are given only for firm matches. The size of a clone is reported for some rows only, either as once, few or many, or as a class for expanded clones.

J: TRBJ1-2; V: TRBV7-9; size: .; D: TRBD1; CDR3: CASSLGAGGDHGYTF; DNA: TGTGCCAGCAGCTTAGGTGCAGGGGGCGATCATGGCTACACCTTC
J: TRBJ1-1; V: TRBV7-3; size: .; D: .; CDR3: CASSLTPENTEAFF; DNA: TGTGCCAGCAGCTTAACGCCAGAGAACACTGAAGCTTTCTTT
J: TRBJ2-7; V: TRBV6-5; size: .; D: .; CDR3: CASSRAGEQYF; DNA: TGTGCCAGCAGTAGGGCCGGCGAGCAGTACTTC
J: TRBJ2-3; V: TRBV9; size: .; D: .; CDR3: CASSVVPDTQYF; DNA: TGTGCCAGCAGCGTAGTCCCAGATACGCAGTATTTT
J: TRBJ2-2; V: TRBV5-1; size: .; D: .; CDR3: CASSLEGGDTGELFF; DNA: TGCGCCAGCAGCTTGGAAGGGGGAGACACCGGGGAGCTGTTTTTT
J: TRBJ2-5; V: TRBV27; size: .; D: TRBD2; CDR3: CASSWTGGPQETQYF; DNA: TGTGCCAGCAGTTGGACGGGAGGGCCTCAAGAGACCCAGTACTTC
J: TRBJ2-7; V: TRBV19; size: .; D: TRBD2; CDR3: CASSTERGPYEQYF; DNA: TGTGCCAGTAGCACCGAGCGGGGCCCCTACGAGCAGTACTTC
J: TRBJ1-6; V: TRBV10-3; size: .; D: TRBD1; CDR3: CAISGTGADSPLHF; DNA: TGTGCCATCAGTGGGACAGGGGCGGATTCACCCCTCCACTTT
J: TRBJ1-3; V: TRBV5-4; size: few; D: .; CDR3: CASSLAGSGNTIYF; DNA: TGTGCCAGCAGCCTAGCAGGGTCAGGAAACACCATATATTTT
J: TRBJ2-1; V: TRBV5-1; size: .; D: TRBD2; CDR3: CASSSLGASGTAYNEQFF; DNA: TGCGCCAGCAGCTCCCTCGGGGCTAGCGGGACGGCCTACAATGAGCAGTTCTTC
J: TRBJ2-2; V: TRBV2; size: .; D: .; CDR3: CASSGQGGTGELFF; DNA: TGTGCCAGCAGTGGGCAGGGTGGCACCGGGGAGCTGTTTTTT
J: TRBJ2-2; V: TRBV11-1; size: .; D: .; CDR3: CASSSDLFTGELFF; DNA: TGTGCCAGCTCTTCGGACCTTTTCACCGGGGAGCTGTTTTTT
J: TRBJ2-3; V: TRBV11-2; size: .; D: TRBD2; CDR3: CASSSYLAGALTDTQYF; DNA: TGTGCCAGCAGCTCCTATTTAGCGGGAGCCCTCACAGATACGCAGTATTTT
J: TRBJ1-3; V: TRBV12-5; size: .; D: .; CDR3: CASGQDSSGNTIYF; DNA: TGTGCTAGTGGACAGGACAGCTCTGGAAACACCATATATTTT
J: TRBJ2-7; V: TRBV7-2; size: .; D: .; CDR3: CASSLASIANYEQYF; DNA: TGTGCCAGCAGCTTAGCGAGCATTGCGAACTACGAGCAGTACTTC
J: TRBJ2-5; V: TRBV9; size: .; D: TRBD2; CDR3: CASSLGLAGARLQETQYF; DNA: TGTGCCAGCAGCTTGGGACTAGCGGGAGCGCGGCTCCAGGAGACCCAGTACTTC
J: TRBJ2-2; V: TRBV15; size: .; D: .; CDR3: CATSRARGLGPGENTGELFF; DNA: TGTGCCACCAGCCGGGCTCGGGGGTTGGGGCCGGGAGAGAACACCGGGGAGCTGTTTTTT
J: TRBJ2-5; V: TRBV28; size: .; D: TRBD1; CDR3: CASRSRGTQETQYF; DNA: TGTGCCAGCAGGAGCAGGGGGACCCAAGAGACCCAGTACTTC
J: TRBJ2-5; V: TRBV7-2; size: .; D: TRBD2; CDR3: CASSPELAVRKTQYF; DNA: TGTGCCAGCAGCCCCGAACTAGCGGTTAGAAAGACCCAGTACTTC
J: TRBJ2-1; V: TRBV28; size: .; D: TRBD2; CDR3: CASRLAGEGQFF; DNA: TGTGCCAGCAGACTAGCGGGAGAGGGGCAGTTCTTC
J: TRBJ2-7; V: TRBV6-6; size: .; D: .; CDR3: CASSYGGSVSYEQYF; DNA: TGTGCCAGCAGTTACGGTGGCAGCGTCTCCTACGAGCAGTACTTC
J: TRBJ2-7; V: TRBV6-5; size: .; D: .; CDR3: CASSYIDGRLSEQYF; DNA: TGTGCCAGCAGTTACATTGACGGCCGGTTGTCGGAGCAGTACTTC